This TCR beta chain originates from a study of T cell repertoires in cytomegalovirus infection. The study's findings and limits: HLA-C-restricted CMV clonotypes gave the most frequent clonotype in two of eight donors.

Each CDR3 protein is one row after TCRdb ran MiXCR on the reads. The repertoire consists of around 170,000 distinct CDR3 sequences, with around an eighth occurring once and the leading ten covering 25% to 30%. This clonotype was detected ten times or more. Its specificity is not known. V was trimmed by 1 base and J by 2 bases, leaving 9 bases between them. The germline CDR1 and CDR2 sequences are MDHEN and SYDVKM. CDR3 length equals 14 residues. The receptor comes from a human donor in good health (CMV status not recorded). Some clones in this sample may be carry-over from other donors' samples. The rearrangement joins TRBV28 to TRBJ2-7; D is unresolved. Input material: PBMCs. For the CDR3, the DNA is TGTGCCAGCAGTTTATTCGACGGAACCTACGAGCAGTACTTC. Its protein is CASSLFDGTYEQYF.